The 27 T cell receptor beta chains below were found in one sample sequenced in a study of shared clonotypes between healthy human individuals. Sequenced by immunoSEQ multiplex PCR; TCRdb stores in-frame clones only, minus some. The sample includes roughly 2,000,000 clones, just under 95% of them seen just once. CD8 cells regarded as naive lacked CD45RO, were positively chosen for CCR7, and omitted terminally differentiated effector memory CD45RA+ cells. Material for sequencing was naive CD8+ T cells sorted from blood. The source of these receptors is a man aged 18-30 years in good health.

This chain connects TRBV7-8 to TRBJ1-5, with D perhaps TRBD1 (6 bases). The CDR3 runs 17 residues. Trimming left V 2 bases short and J 5 bases short, with 19 bases between. CDR1 SGHVS and CDR2 FQNEAQ come from the germline V gene. CDR3 in DNA: TGTGCCAGCAGCTTACCTTCAACGGGGGCTACAGATCAGCCCCAGCATTTT. Translating it yields CASSLPSTGATDQPQHF.

This sequence joins TRBV11-2 and TRBJ2-5; maybe TRBD1 (6 bases). This CDR3 is built from 15 residues. V lost 4 bases to trimming and J lost 0 bases, with 12 bases between them. Germline V gives CDR1 SGHAT, CDR2 FQNNGV. The CDR3 nucleotides read TGTGCCAGCAGCTCCTTTACAGGGAACCAAGAGACCCAGTACTTC. Protein product: CASSSFTGNQETQYF.

The genes are TRBV2 and TRBJ2-5, with 7 nucleotides matching TRBD1. V gave up 3 bases and J gave up 5 bases; unmatched junction bases: 9. Germline V gene lookup returns CDR1 SNHLY and CDR2 FYNNEI. CDR3 size: 15 residues. The CDR3 bases are TGTGCCAGCAGTGAGCCAAGACAGGGTCGGGAGACCCAGTACTTC. It yields the protein CASSEPRQGRETQYF.

This chain uses TRBV4-3 with TRBJ2-7; D is uncertain. V was pared by 6 bases and J by 2 bases, with 11 bases between. Germline V CDR1 and CDR2: LGHNA, YSLEER. The CDR3 extends over 13 amino acids. The CDR3 nucleotides read TGCGCCAGCAGTATAGAGATAACCTACGAGCAGTACTTC. This sequence encodes CASSIEITYEQYF.

V and J are TRBV7-6 and TRBJ2-1; 13 nucleotides agree with TRBD2. This CDR3 comprises 15 residues. Germline V gene lookup returns CDR1 SGHVS and CDR2 FNYEAQ. Trimming cost V 5 bases and J 8 bases; bases outside gene matches: 6. CDR3 loop: CASSLLAGGGDEQFF. CDR3 DNA sequence: TGTGCCAGCAGCCTACTAGCGGGAGGGGGCGATGAGCAGTTCTTC. The full variable domain, completed using reference TRBV7-6 and TRBJ2-1, is GAGVSQSPRYKVTKRGQDVALRCDPISGHVSLYWYRQALGQGPEFLTYFNYEAQQDKSGLPNDRFSAERPEGSISTLTIQRTEQRDSAMYRCASSLLAGGGDEQFFGPGTRLTVL.

J is TRBJ2-7 and V is TRBV7-9; 10 bases are a match to TRBD1. CDR1 and CDR2 (germline): SEHNR, FQNEAQ (reference sequence). V dropped 5 bases and J dropped 2; count of bases not matched to a gene: 6. There are 15 residues in the CDR3. The CDR3 region has the DNA TGTGCCAGCAGCCCCCCGACAGGGGGCCCCTACGAGCAGTACTTC. Translating it yields CASSPPTGGPYEQYF.

The V gene is TRBV6-1, the J gene TRBJ1-3; D uncertain. Germline CDR1 is MNHNS and CDR2 is SASEGT. The CDR3 runs 16 residues. The V gene lost 3 bases and the J gene lost 4 bases, with 16 bases spanning the gap. In DNA form, the CDR3 reads TGTGCCAGCAGTGACTTGTCGGGAGGGTCAGGAAACACCATATATTTT. Translated, it gives CASSDLSGGSGNTIYF.

The gene calls are TRBV29-1 and TRBJ2-7, with 10 bases that match TRBD1. CDR3 length: 13 residues. In germline, CDR1 is SQVTM, CDR2 ANQGSEA. The V gene end was trimmed by 7 bases and the J gene end by 4 bases; junction bases not matched to a gene: 7. CDR3 loop: CSAARDRGYEQYF. The CDR3 region has the DNA TGCAGCGCCGCCCGGGACAGGGGTTACGAGCAGTACTTC.

The gene calls are TRBV12-5 and TRBJ2-3; D gene unclear. V lost 7 bases and J 0 bases, leaving 17 bases between the germline ends. CDR1 is LGHNT, CDR2 FRNRAP, per germline. The CDR3 runs 16 residues. CDR3 amino acids: CASENGVAFSTDTQYF. The CDR3 DNA sequence: TGTGCTAGTGAGAATGGAGTGGCTTTTAGCACAGATACGCAGTATTTT.

J is TRBJ2-7 and V is TRBV2; D gene uncertain. CDR1 SNHLY and CDR2 FYNNEI come from the germline V gene. Trimming shortened V by 4 bases and J by 3 bases, and 10 bases separated the two germline ends. The CDR3 has 13 residues. The CDR3: CASSVAEGYEQYF. Written as DNA, the CDR3 is TGTGCCAGCAGTGTTGCGGAAGGCTACGAGCAGTACTTC.

J is TRBJ2-1 and V is TRBV27; D perhaps matches TRBD2 (5 bases). In germline, CDR1 is MNHEY, CDR2 SMNVEV (reference sequence). Trimming left V 6 bases short and J 4 bases short, with 10 bases between. The CDR3 runs 13 residues. CDR3 in amino acids: CASRLDNYNEQFF. CDR3 DNA: TGTGCCAGCAGACTAGACAATTACAATGAGCAGTTCTTC.

This chain uses TRBV7-9 with TRBJ1-5; D not resolved. The CDR3 spans 16 residues. CDR1 is SEHNR and CDR2 is FQNEAQ in the germline V gene (reference sequence). The V end lost 2 bases, the J end lost 0 bases, and 11 bases lay between the germline ends. The CDR3 sequence is CASSLTTDFSNQPQHF. In DNA form, the CDR3 reads TGTGCCAGCAGCTTAACAACGGACTTTAGCAATCAGCCCCAGCATTTT.

The chain uses TRBV2 and TRBJ1-2; 7 bases line up with TRBD1. Germline V CDR1 and CDR2: SNHLY, FYNNEI. The length of the CDR3 is 14 residues. V gave up 6 bases and J gave up 1 base; unmatched junction bases: 5. For the CDR3, the DNA is TGTGCCAGCAGCCCAGGGGGGGATAACTATGGCTACACCTTC. Its protein is CASSPGGDNYGYTF. The complete variable domain, with remaining parts taken from reference TRBV2 and TRBJ1-2, reads EPEVTQTPSHQVTQMGQEVILRCVPISNHLYFYWYRQILGQKVEFLVSFYNNEISEKSEIFDDQFSVERPDGSNFTLKIRSTKLEDSAMYFCASSPGGDNYGYTFGSGTRLTVV.

The V and J genes are TRBV7-2 and TRBJ2-1; 9 bases line up with TRBD2. After removal of 5 bases from V and 0 bases from J, the junction contained 5 bases not matched to a gene. This CDR3 has 16 residues. CDR1 is SGHTA and CDR2 is FQGNSA in the germline V gene. CDR3 region: CASSTYSGSSYNEQFF. As DNA, the CDR3 is TGTGCCAGCAGCACGTATAGCGGGAGCTCCTACAATGAGCAGTTCTTC.

V usage is TRBV4-3 and J usage is TRBJ1-1; D is uncertain. Looked up from germline, CDR1 is LGHNA and CDR2 is YSLEER. With 0 bases removed from V and 0 bases from J, the gap between germline ends came to 8 bases. This CDR3 has 15 residues. This CDR3 is CASSQDWALNTEAFF. The CDR3 DNA is TGCGCCAGCAGCCAAGACTGGGCGTTGAACACTGAAGCTTTCTTT.

Concerning this clone: The same CDR3 arises from other DNA sequences in this sample as well. V is TRBV4-1 and J is TRBJ2-7; D gene ambiguous. Germline V gene sequence: CDR1 MGHRA, CDR2 YSYEKL. The CDR3 is 15 residues long. V gave up 0 bases and J gave up 1 base, with 10 bases separating them. CDR3 protein: CASSQESGLSYEQYF. CDR3 bases: TGCGCCAGCAGCCAAGAATCCGGGCTTTCCTACGAGCAGTACTTC.

In its sample, this clone was seen once. The same CDR3 also results from other DNA sequences found in this sample. This chain uses TRBV5-6 with TRBJ1-1; D may be TRBD1 (5 bases). Germline V CDR1 and CDR2: SGHDT, YYEEEE. The CDR3 is 13 amino acids. Between the trimmed V and J ends, which lost 0 bases and 4 bases, there was a span of 7 bases. CDR3 in amino acids: CASSLGGGTEAFF. The CDR3 DNA is TGTGCCAGCAGCTTGGGGGGCGGCACTGAAGCTTTCTTT.

Regarding this clone: Other DNA variants within this sample encode the same CDR3. The chain recombines TRBV11-2 with TRBJ2-1; D could derive from TRBD1 or TRBD2 (5 bases each). From germline, CDR1 is SGHAT and CDR2 FQNNGV. This CDR3 is 14 amino acids long. V was shortened by 5 bases and J by 4 bases, with 12 bases between the two germline ends. CDR3 in DNA: TGTGCCAGCAGCCCAGGGACGGCTTACAATGAGCAGTTCTTC. Its translation is CASSPGTAYNEQFF.

This clone has more than one count but fewer than ten. The rearrangement uses TRBV10-2 and TRBJ1-5; 7 bases map to TRBD1. The trim removed 6 bases at V and 4 bases at J, leaving 6 bases unmatched. Germline assignment: CDR1 WSHSY and CDR2 SAAADI. This CDR3 contains 14 residues. CDR3 sequence (DNA): TGCGCCAGCAGGCCGGGACAGACAAATCAGCCCCAGCATTTT. It yields the protein CASRPGQTNQPQHF.

V usage is TRBV25-1 and J usage is TRBJ2-3; unclear D gene. CDR3 size: 13 residues. V was shortened by 4 bases and J by 6 bases, with 11 bases between the two germline ends. CDR1 and CDR2 from the germline V gene are MGHDK and SYGVNS. The CDR3 here is CASSVNPGDTQYF. The CDR3 DNA follows: TGTGCCAGCAGTGTCAACCCCGGTGATACGCAGTATTTT.

This chain uses TRBV19 with TRBJ1-6; the D is unclear. The CDR3 runs to 12 residues. V was trimmed by 5 bases and J by 5 bases, leaving 4 bases between them. The germline CDR1 and CDR2 sequences are LNHDA and SQIVND (reference sequence). The CDR3 region is CASSGDNSPLHF. The CDR3, as DNA: TGTGCCAGTAGTGGGGATAATTCACCCCTCCACTTT.

The chain joins TRBV7-9 to TRBJ2-1; either TRBD1 or TRBD2 may fit D (5 bases each). With 5 bases removed from V and 7 bases from J, the gap between germline ends came to 18 bases. CDR1 SEHNR and CDR2 FQNEAQ come from the germline V gene (reference sequence). The CDR3 runs 15 residues. For the CDR3, the DNA is TGTGCCAGCAGCCCCCCGGGGCCGGCAGTGAATGAGCAGTTCTTC. It yields the protein CASSPPGPAVNEQFF.

The genes are TRBV11-3 and TRBJ1-6, with 8 bases identical to TRBD1. This CDR3 region has 13 residues. V shed 3 bases, J shed 11 bases, and the junction held 3 bases outside the gene matches. Germline V gene lookup returns CDR1 SGHNT and CDR2 YENEEA. This chain's CDR3 is CASSLTDRAPLHF. CDR3 DNA sequence: TGTGCCAGCAGCTTGACGGACAGGGCACCCCTCCACTTT.

CDR3 amino acids: CASSQDSEAEQYF. The CDR3 nucleotides are TGCGCCAGCAGCCAAGATTCAGAGGCCGAGCAGTACTTC. This chain connects TRBV4-1 to TRBJ2-7; D call uncertain. Germline V lookup: CDR1 MGHRA, CDR2 YSYEKL. The CDR3 is 13 residues long. V lost 0 bases and J 6 bases, leaving 9 bases between the germline ends.

The chain employs TRBV5-1 and TRBJ1-3; 7 nucleotides agree with TRBD1. The length of the CDR3 is 15 residues. Trimming removed 4 bases from V and 10 bases from J; junction bases left unmatched: 14. CDR1 SGHRS and CDR2 YFSETQ come from the germline V gene. In nucleotides, the CDR3 is TGCGCCAGCAGCCCTGGGGACAGTGGAGGTGATACCATATATTTT. Protein: CASSPGDSGGDTIYF.

The chain employs TRBV10-2 and TRBJ2-7; D remains unclear. Germline-derived CDR1 and CDR2 are WSHSY and SAAADI. V dropped 4 bases and J dropped 3 bases, with 7 bases sitting between them. The length of the CDR3 is 12 residues. The CDR3 region is CASSVSDYEQYF. CDR3 nucleotides: TGCGCCAGCAGTGTGTCAGACTACGAGCAGTACTTC.

V and J are TRBV9 and TRBJ1-1, with 7 bases identical to TRBD1. The trim removed 3 bases at V and 1 base at J, leaving 0 bases unmatched. The CDR3 spans 13 residues. Germline-derived CDR1 and CDR2 are SGDLS and YYNGEE. The CDR3 protein is CASSEGANTEAFF. The CDR3 coding sequence is TGTGCCAGCAGCGAGGGGGCGAACACTGAAGCTTTCTTT. Based on the CDR3 plus reference TRBV9 and TRBJ1-1, the full variable domain is DSGVTQTPKHLITATGQRVTLRCSPRSGDLSVYWYQQSLDQGLQFLIQYYNGEERAKGNILERFSAQQFPDLHSELNLSSLELGDSALYFCASSEGANTEAFFGQGTRLTVV.